Reported below is one T cell receptor (beta chain). The antigen it binds to is not known. Base quality data are lacking; no much larger clone is found one base away. TCR CDR3 regions were amplified from genomic DNA by multiplex PCR using the deep immunoSEQ assay. Genomic DNA extracted from each cell subset was distributed evenly over all wells of several immunoSEQ 96-well plates, and each plate served as one replicate. Each replicate PCR for sorted subsets received 150 to 250 ng genomic DNA, equal to about 29,000 T cell genomes. Purified libraries were measured with a Qubit 3.0 fluorometer, size-checked on a Bioanalyzer 2100, and measured again with the KAPA Library Quantification kit. Every immunoSEQ 96-well plate was sequenced on a dedicated single-read 150-cycle Illumina NextSeq 550 flow cell. Per the authors' processing: Because the immunoSEQ output included only junctional sequences and no quality scores, the filtering could not be the same as the filtering used for full-length reads. To assign V/J genes and CDR3, sequences were annotated using PyIR, a Python wrapper for IgBLAST v1.9, with IMGT germline references. Reads with weak V/J assignments (E-value above 1e-6), missing CDR3, stop codons, out-of-frame junctions, or ambiguous translated residues were removed. A V3J clonotype was defined by an identical inferred V gene, J gene, and CDR3 amino acid sequence. Percentage overlap between repertoires was calculated by dividing the number of shared unique clonotypes by the size of the smaller repertoire. Richness of each repertoire was evaluated using RTK rarefaction, the Chao1 estimator, and Recon v2.1 estimates of unobserved clonotypes. Generation probabilities were computed with OLGA for all TCRbeta clonotypes obtained by the gDNA method from four donors. TCRdb retrieved this table from immuneACCESS and kept in-frame rearrangements only. Not all clones are present; in checked studies, unresolved V genes account for under half, and no reason is known for the remainder. The V and J calls and clone size were taken over from that table, and D and trimming were inferred from the DNA. Within this sample are around 2.1 million clones, with roughly 91% of them counted one time only. The ten largest clones represent about 1.5% of the sample.

The data were taken from a study of shared clonotypes between healthy human individuals (dated by TCRdb to about 2020). Looking at the study overall: The cohort comprised a couple of women and a few men aged 18 to 49 years. For each donor, CD4 naive and CD4 memory were each given three plates, CD8 naive was given two plates, and CD8 memory was given one plate. To estimate repertoire size and how much clonotypes are shared between individuals, the study performed deep sequencing of blood TCR repertoires from roughly five healthy adults. Different laboratories and diverse techniques were used to prepare libraries and sequence TCR repertoires, to increase sequencing depth and limit assay-specific biases. Between about 0.8 and 9 billion PBMCs per donor were obtained by leukapheresis. Overall results and qualifications from the work: Across several donors, approximately 5% of naive CD4, roughly 3.3% of naive CD8, about 2.3% of memory CD4, and roughly 0.41% of memory CD8 clonotypes were shared. Based on pairwise subsampling, the degree of clonotype sharing among donors was expected to be affected by sequencing depth. Naive subsets generally had larger estimated clonotype richness than memory subsets did. Sampling was restricted to blood, and TCR repertoires in tissues likely differ from the TCR repertoires found in blood. Higher generation probabilities were observed for clonotypes shared by all four sorted-subset donors than for non-shared clonotypes. Because the study included a small number of donors, the genetic and exposure-history diversity represented was limited. Even with the large sequencing depth, rarefaction of the sorted-subset datasets indicated that sequencing was incomplete.

From cysteine to phenylalanine, the CDR3 is 17 amino acids long. Only the CDR3 DNA is retained, 51 bases long and in frame from the first base. The germline V and J ends show losses of 5 bases and 2 bases respectively, and no gene match explains 10 bases of the junction. In the germline V gene, CDR1 corresponds to SGHVS and CDR2 to FQNEAQ. CD8 naive samples consisted of CD45RO-negative cells that were positively selected for CCR7, yielding a CD45RA+CCR7+ population without TemRA cells. Donors were healthy HIV-negative adults with no recently reported acute infections or vaccinations. Only Caucasian adults living in Nashville, Tennessee, USA were represented among the donors. Blood was collected by leukapheresis, and PBMCs were isolated by Ficoll-Histopaque density gradient centrifugation and then cryopreserved in liquid nitrogen vapor phase. Analytical flow cytometry was used to check the purity and quantity of each magnetically sorted T cell population. Genomic DNA was isolated from each sorted fraction and quantified by UV absorbance on a Nanodrop 2000c.

The rearrangement joined TRBV7-8 to TRBJ2-3, with TRBD2 identical over 10 junction bases. This receptor was taken from a man younger than 35 in good health. Some clones in this sample may be carry-over from other donors' samples. The specimen sequenced was naive CD8+ T cells from PBMCs. The intended sense of this specimen's cell subset or site label: CD45RA+CCR7+. In nucleotides, the sequence is TGTGCCAGCAGCCCCTTAGCGGGGGGCGAGGTCACAGATACGCAGTATTTT. Its translation is CASSPLAGGEVTDTQYF.